The source of this T cell receptor (beta chain) is a study of CD8 T cells in ankylosing spondylitis. Regarding the study as a whole: Disease-linked clones displayed a CD8+ phenotype and appeared relatively rarely in peripheral blood. Reactive arthritis synovial fluid and blood were previously reported to contain some motif variants.

The CDR3 is 14 amino acids. Germline CDR1 is SGHTA and CDR2 is FQGNSA. Trimming stripped 5 bases from V and 7 bases from J, with 17 bases between. The authors made TCR beta libraries by quantitative 5'-RACE with molecular barcodes. TCRdb independently ran MiXCR on the 5' RACE reads; one entry per CDR3 protein. The sample shows about 130,000 distinct CDR3 sequences, 7% to 10% of them seen only once. The table lists this clonotype with a few counts. Its antigen is currently unknown. This chain connects TRBV7-2 to TRBJ2-5, with D hard to call. The sequence was obtained from a male donor with ankylosing spondylitis or in good health (not recorded which). Sequences were obtained from blood, either unsorted or a sorted T cell fraction (not recorded which). This chain's CDR3 is CASSPRVGVWTQYF. The CDR3 region has the DNA TGTGCCAGCAGCCCACGGGTCGGTGTGTGGACCCAGTACTTC.